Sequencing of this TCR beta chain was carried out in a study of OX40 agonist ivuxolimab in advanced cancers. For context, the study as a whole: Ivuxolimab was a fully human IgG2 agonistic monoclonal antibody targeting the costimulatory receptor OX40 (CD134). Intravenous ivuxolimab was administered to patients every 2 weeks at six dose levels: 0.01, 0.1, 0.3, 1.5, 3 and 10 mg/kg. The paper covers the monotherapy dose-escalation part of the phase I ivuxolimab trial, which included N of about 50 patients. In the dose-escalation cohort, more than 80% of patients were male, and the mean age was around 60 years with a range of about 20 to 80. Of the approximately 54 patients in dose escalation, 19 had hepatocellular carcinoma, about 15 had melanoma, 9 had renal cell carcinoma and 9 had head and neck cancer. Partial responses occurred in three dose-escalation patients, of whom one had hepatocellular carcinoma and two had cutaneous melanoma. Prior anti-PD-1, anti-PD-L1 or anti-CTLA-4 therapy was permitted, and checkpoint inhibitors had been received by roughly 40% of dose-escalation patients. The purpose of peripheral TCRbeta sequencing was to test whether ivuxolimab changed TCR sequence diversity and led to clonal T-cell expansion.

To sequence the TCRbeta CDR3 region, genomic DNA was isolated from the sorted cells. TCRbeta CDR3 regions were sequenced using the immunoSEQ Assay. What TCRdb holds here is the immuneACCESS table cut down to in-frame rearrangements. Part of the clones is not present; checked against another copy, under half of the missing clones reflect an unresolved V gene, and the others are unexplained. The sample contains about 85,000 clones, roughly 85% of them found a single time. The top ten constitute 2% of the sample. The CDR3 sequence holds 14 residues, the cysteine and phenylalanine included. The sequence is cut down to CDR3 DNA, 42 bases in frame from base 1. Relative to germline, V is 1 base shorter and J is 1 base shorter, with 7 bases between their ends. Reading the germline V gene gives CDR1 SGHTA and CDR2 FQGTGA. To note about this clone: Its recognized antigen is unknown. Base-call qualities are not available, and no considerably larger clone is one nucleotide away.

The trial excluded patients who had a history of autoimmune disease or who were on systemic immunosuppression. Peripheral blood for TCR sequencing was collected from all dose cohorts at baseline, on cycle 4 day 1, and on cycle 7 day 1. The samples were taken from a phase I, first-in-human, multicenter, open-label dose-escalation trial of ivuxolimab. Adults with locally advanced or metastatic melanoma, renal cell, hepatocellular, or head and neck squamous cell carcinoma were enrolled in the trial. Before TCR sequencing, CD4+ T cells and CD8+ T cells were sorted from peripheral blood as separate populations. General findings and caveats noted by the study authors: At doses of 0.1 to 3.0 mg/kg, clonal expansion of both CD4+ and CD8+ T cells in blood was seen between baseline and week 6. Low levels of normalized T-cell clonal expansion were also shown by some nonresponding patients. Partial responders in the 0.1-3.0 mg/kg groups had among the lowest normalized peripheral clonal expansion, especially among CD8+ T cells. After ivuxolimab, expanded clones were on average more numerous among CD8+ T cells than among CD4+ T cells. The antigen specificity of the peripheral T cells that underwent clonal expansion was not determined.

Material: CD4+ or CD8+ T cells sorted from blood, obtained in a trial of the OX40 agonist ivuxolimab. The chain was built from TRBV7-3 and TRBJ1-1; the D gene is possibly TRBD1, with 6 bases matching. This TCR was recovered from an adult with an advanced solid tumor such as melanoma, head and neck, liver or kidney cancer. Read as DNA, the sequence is TGTGCCAGCAGCTTAATGGGACAGAACACTGAAGCTTTCTTT. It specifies CASSLMGQNTEAFF.